This TCR beta chain was sequenced for a study of graft-versus-host responses after intestinal transplantation. Turning to the study itself: Each recipient received a multivisceral, liver-intestinal, or isolated intestinal graft. All recipients were given anti-thymocyte globulin induction, and tacrolimus and steroids were then administered for three to four years. The study's findings and limits: Across patients carrying graft-donor T cell macrochimerism, allografts held high graft-versus-host to host-versus-graft clonal ratios.

Assay: immunoSEQ multiplex PCR; the TCRdb copy retains only in-frame clones and omits some. The sample includes about 14,000 clones, about 83% of them seen just once. Germline assignment: CDR1 SEHNR and CDR2 FQNEAQ (reference sequence). This CDR3 spans 15 amino acids. V lost 5 bases to trimming and J lost 12 bases, with 23 bases between them. About this clone itself: Antigen: not known. Other DNA sequences of this sample code for an identical CDR3.

This sample comprised PBMCs, obtained after intestinal transplantation. This chain uses TRBV7-9 with TRBJ2-1; D remains ambiguous. The sequence derives from a human patient who received an intestinal transplant, so some T cells may come from the graft donor. DNA for the CDR3: TGTGCCAGCAGCCTAGATGCTGGCTATGGACGGGCGCAGTTCTTC. Its protein product is CASSLDAGYGRAQFF.